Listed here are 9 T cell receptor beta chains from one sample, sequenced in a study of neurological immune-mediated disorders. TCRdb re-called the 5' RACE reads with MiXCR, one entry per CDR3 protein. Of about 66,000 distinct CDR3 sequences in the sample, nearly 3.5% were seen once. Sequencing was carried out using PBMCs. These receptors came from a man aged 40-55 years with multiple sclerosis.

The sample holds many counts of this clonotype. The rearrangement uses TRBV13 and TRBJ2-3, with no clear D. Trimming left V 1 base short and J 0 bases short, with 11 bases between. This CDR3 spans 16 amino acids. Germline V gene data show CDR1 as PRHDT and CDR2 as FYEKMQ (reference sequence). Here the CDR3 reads CASSLVLDPSTDTQYF. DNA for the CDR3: TGTGCCAGCAGCTTAGTGTTAGACCCCAGCACAGATACGCAGTATTTT.

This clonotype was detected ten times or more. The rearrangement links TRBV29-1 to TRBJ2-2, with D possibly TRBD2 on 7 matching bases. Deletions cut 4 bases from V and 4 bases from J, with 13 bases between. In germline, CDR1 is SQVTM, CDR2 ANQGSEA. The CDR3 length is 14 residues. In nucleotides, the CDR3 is TGCAGCGTTGGGGGGGGGGCGACCACCGGGGAGCTGTTTTTT. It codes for CSVGGGATTGELFF.

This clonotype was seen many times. The CDR3 sequence is CSVRGGTEAFF. CDR3 in DNA: TGCAGCGTTCGGGGGGGAACTGAAGCTTTCTTT. The V call is TRBV29-1, the J call TRBJ1-1, with D maybe TRBD1 (5 bases). The CDR3 length is 11 residues. V lost 5 bases, J lost 5 bases, and 9 bases lay in between. Germline CDR1 SQVTM, CDR2 ANQGSEA.

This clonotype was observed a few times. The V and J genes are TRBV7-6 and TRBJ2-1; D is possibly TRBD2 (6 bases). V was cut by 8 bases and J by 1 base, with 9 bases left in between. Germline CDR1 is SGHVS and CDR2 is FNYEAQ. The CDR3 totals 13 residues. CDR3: CASPRESYNEQFF. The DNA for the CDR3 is TGTGCCAGCCCCCGGGAGTCCTACAATGAGCAGTTCTTC.

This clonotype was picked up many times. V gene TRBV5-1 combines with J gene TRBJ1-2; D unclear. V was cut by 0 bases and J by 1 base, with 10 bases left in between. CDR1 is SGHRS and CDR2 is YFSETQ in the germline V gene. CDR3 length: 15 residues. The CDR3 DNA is TGCGCCAGCAGCTTGGCCAACCCGCGTAACTATGGCTACACCTTC. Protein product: CASSLANPRNYGYTF.

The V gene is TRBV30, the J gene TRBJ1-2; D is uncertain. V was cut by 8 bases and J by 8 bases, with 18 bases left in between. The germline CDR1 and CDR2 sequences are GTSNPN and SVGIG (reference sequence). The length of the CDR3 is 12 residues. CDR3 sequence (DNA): TGTGCCATGACTCGGGCCCGGCTGGGCTACACCTTC. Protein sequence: CAMTRARLGYTF.

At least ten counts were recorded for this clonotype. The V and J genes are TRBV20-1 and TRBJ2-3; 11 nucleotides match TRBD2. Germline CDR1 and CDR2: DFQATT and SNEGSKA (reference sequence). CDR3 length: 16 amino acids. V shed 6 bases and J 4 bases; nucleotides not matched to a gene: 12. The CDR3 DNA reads TGCAGTGCGGCAGAAGGAACTAGCGGGGGCCCAGATACGCAGTATTTT. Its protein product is CSAAEGTSGGPDTQYF.

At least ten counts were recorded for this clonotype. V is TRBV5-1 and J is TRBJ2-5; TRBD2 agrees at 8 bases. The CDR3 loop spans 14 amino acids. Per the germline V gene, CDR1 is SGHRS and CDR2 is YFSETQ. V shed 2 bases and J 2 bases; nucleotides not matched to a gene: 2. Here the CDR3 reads CASSFIAGQETQYF. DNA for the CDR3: TGCGCCAGCAGCTTTATAGCGGGGCAAGAGACCCAGTACTTC.

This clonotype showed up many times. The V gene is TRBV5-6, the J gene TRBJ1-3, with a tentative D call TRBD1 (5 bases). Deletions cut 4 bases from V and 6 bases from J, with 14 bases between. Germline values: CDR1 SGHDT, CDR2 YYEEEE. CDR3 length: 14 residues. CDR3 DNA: TGTGCCAGCAGCCCGCGGGGCCGGCAAAACACCATATATTTT. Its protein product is CASSPRGRQNTIYF.